This TCR beta chain derives from a study of blood T cell repertoires in COVID-19. Sequenced by immunoSEQ multiplex PCR; TCRdb stores in-frame clones only, minus some. The sample comprises 200,000 to 300,000 clones, 75% to 90% of which are singletons, and about 3.3% rests with the top ten. The germline V gene encodes CDR1 MDHEN and CDR2 SYDVKM. There are 16 residues in the CDR3. Trimming removed 7 bases from V and 0 bases from J, with 15 bases in between. This sequence joins TRBV28 and TRBJ1-4, with D possibly TRBD1 on 6 matching bases. The sequence came from a woman between 35 and 50 years old with acute COVID-19. The sequencing sample was made of PBMCs or T cells enriched from blood (not recorded which). The CDR3 DNA follows: TGTGCCAGCACCACAAGGGGGATAGCAACTAATGAAAAACTGTTTTTT. Translating it yields CASTTRGIATNEKLFF.